Presented here are 22 T cell receptor beta chains from one specimen sequenced in a study of identifying expanded T cells in peripheral blood. Clones were sequenced by immunoSEQ multiplex PCR, and TCRdb holds only the in-frame ones, with some missing. The top ten clones hold approximately 5% of a sample with roughly 96,000 clones, around 90% of them seen once. Sequencing used blood. These receptors were taken from a person aged 18 to 69 in good health.

The chain joins TRBV30 to TRBJ2-1; 9 bases are shared with TRBD2. Germline V lookup: CDR1 GTSNPN, CDR2 SVGIG (reference sequence). Germline trimming cut 1 base from V and 9 bases from J; bases unmatched to any gene: 4. The CDR3 has 13 residues. As DNA, the CDR3 is TGTGCCTGGAGTGGCGGGGGGGCCGCTGAGCAGTTCTTC. Its protein is CAWSGGGAAEQFF.

The rearrangement uses TRBV5-6 and TRBJ2-3; 8 bases align to TRBD1. Losses at the gene ends were 4 bases for V and 2 bases for J; bases not matched to a gene: 3. This CDR3 region has 14 residues. The V gene's germline CDR1 is SGHDT and CDR2 YYEEEE. The CDR3 protein is CASSRTGLTDTQYF. CDR3 nucleotides: TGTGCCAGCAGCAGGACAGGGCTCACAGATACGCAGTATTTT.

The CDR3 loop reads CASSADGTKAYEQYF. The CDR3 DNA reads as TGTGCCAGCAGCGCCGACGGGACAAAGGCTTACGAGCAGTACTTC. This sequence joins TRBV9 and TRBJ2-7, with D perhaps matching TRBD1 (6 bases). Trimming cost V 3 bases and J 4 bases, with 17 bases left between them. Germline CDR1 is SGDLS and CDR2 is YYNGEE. The CDR3 totals 15 residues.

The chain recombines TRBV30 with TRBJ2-6; 8 positions agree with TRBD1. The CDR3 contains 17 residues. V shed 3 bases and J 3 bases; nucleotides not matched to a gene: 10. Looked up from germline, CDR1 is GTSNPN and CDR2 is SVGIG (reference sequence). CDR3 loop: CAWSRQGALSGANVLTF. CDR3 sequence (DNA): TGTGCCTGGAGCAGGCAGGGGGCGCTGAGTGGGGCCAACGTCCTGACTTTC.

The J gene is TRBJ1-1, the V gene TRBV6-4, with 8 nucleotides matching TRBD1. The CDR3 consists of 15 residues. Germline CDR1 is MRHNA and CDR2 is SNTAGT. The V gene end was trimmed by 6 bases and the J gene end by 2 bases; junction bases not matched to a gene: 8. The CDR3 protein is CASREQGQANTEAFF. The CDR3 coding sequence is TGTGCCAGCAGAGAGCAGGGACAGGCCAACACTGAAGCTTTCTTT.

The J gene is TRBJ2-1, the V gene TRBV2; 10 bases line up with TRBD2. J lost 0 bases, V lost 7 bases, and 24 bases had no gene match. The CDR3 runs 22 residues. The germline V gene has CDR1 SNHLY and CDR2 FYNNEI. The CDR3 DNA reads as TGTGCCAGCACTCGGGGGGCAGGGCAGAGCGGGAGGGCTCAGGGCTCCTACAATGAGCAGTTCTTC. This translates into CASTRGAGQSGRAQGSYNEQFF.

The rearrangement uses TRBV28 and TRBJ2-7, with D hard to call. Trimming left V 6 bases short and J 4 bases short, with 7 bases between. The CDR3 is 11 residues long. Germline V gene lookup returns CDR1 MDHEN and CDR2 SYDVKM. CDR3 in DNA: TGTGCCAGCAGACGAAAGTACGAGCAGTACTTC. Its protein product is CASRRKYEQYF. Drawing the rest from reference TRBV28 and TRBJ2-7, the complete variable domain is DVKVTQSSRYLVKRTGEKVFLECVQDMDHENMFWYRQDPGLGLRLIYFSYDVKMKEKGDIPEGYSVSREKKERFSLILESASTNQTSMYLCASRRKYEQYFGPGTRLTVT.

The chain links TRBV6-5 to TRBJ2-3, with 7 bases fitting TRBD1. This CDR3 is built from 14 residues. CDR1 is MNHEY and CDR2 is SVGAGI in the germline V gene. J gave up 5 bases and V 6 bases, and 8 bases lay outside the gene matches. In DNA, the CDR3 is TGTGCCAGCAGCCTGCGACAGGGTTTAGATACGCAGTATTTT. This codes for CASSLRQGLDTQYF.

This clone has just a few counts. V is TRBV29-1 and J is TRBJ1-2; tentative D call: TRBD1 (6 bases). Per the germline V gene, CDR1 is SQVTM and CDR2 is ANQGSEA. The CDR3 runs 12 residues. Trimming took off 7 bases at V and 8 bases at J, with 17 bases between the two ends. CDR3 nucleotides: TGCAGCGCCCGTCCCGGGGGCTCGGGCTACACCTTC. Protein product: CSARPGGSGYTF.

The rearrangement uses TRBV7-2 and TRBJ2-5, with TRBD1 matching over 7 bases. This CDR3 is 13 amino acids long. V dropped 5 bases and J dropped 3; count of bases not matched to a gene: 3. Germline loops: CDR1 SGHTA, CDR2 FQGNSA. This chain's CDR3 is CASSTGQKETQYF. DNA of the CDR3: TGTGCCAGCAGCACGGGACAGAAAGAGACCCAGTACTTC.

This chain links TRBV19 with TRBJ1-3; 8 nucleotides align to TRBD1. J gave up 2 bases and V 4 bases, and 7 bases lay outside the gene matches. The CDR3 has 16 residues. CDR1 LNHDA and CDR2 SQIVND come from the germline V gene (reference sequence). CDR3 coding DNA: TGTGCCAGTAGTAGCCAACCAGGGGGCGCTGGAAACACCATATATTTT. This sequence encodes CASSSQPGGAGNTIYF.

The CDR3 DNA sequence: TGCGCCAGCAGTCAGGACACTGGAAACACCATATATTTT. Amino acids: CASSQDTGNTIYF. V usage is TRBV4-3 and J usage is TRBJ1-3, with D possibly matching TRBD1 (5 bases). Trimming shortened V by 6 bases and J by 2 bases, and 8 bases separated the two germline ends. The germline CDR1 and CDR2 sequences are LGHNA and YSLEER. This CDR3 has 13 residues.

The rearrangement joins TRBV28 to TRBJ1-1; D possibly corresponds to TRBD1 (5 bases). The V end lost 7 bases, the J end lost 6 bases, and 15 bases lay between the germline ends. Per germline, CDR1 MDHEN and CDR2 SYDVKM. This CDR3 region has 13 residues. The CDR3 region has the DNA TGTGCCAGCACCCTAGACCGGGACGCTGAAGCTTTCTTT. Its translation: CASTLDRDAEAFF.

The chain carries TRBV2 and TRBJ2-3, with 11 nucleotides matching TRBD2. The germline CDR1 and CDR2 sequences are SNHLY and FYNNEI. The CDR3 is made up of 21 amino acids. After removal of 7 bases from V and 0 bases from J, the junction contained 21 bases not matched to a gene. CDR3 sequence: CASNYPASGGPRGSSTDTQYF. Here the CDR3 DNA reads TGTGCCAGCAACTATCCGGCTAGCGGGGGGCCTCGTGGTTCTAGCACAGATACGCAGTATTTT.

The CDR3 DNA reads TGTGCCAGCAGCCAAGTGACTGGGGCTGGCTCTGGGGCCAACGTCCTGACTTTC. Translated: CASSQVTGAGSGANVLTF. V gene TRBV4-2 combines with J gene TRBJ2-6, with D tentatively TRBD1 (5 bases). The CDR3 is made up of 18 amino acids. Germline CDR1 and CDR2: LGHNA and YNFKEQ. V was shortened by 1 base and J by 0 bases, with 13 bases between the two germline ends.

This clone was recorded a few times. Other nucleotide sequences from this sample produce the same CDR3. This sequence joins TRBV30 and TRBJ1-1; D perhaps matches TRBD1 (6 bases). The CDR3 contains 14 residues. CDR1 is GTSNPN and CDR2 is SVGIG in the germline V gene (reference sequence). Trimming removed 0 bases at V and 5 bases at J, with 13 bases between. The CDR3 DNA reads TGTGCCTGGAGTGTACGGGGGCGAGGAACTGAAGCTTTCTTT. Translation gives CAWSVRGRGTEAFF.

The rearrangement links TRBV19 to TRBJ2-7, with TRBD1 matching 7 bases. Per germline, CDR1 LNHDA and CDR2 SQIVND (reference sequence). V trimming: 3 bases; J trimming: 3 bases; junction bases outside the gene matches: 2. CDR3 length equals 13 residues. CDR3 nucleotides: TGTGCCAGTAGTATCGGGGACAGCTACGAGCAGTACTTC. Translation gives CASSIGDSYEQYF.

This chain joins TRBV11-3 and TRBJ2-7, with 10 positions matching TRBD2. In germline, CDR1 is SGHNT, CDR2 YENEEA. J gave up 3 bases and V 1 base, and 3 bases lay outside the gene matches. The CDR3 totals 15 residues. The CDR3 sequence: CASSLVASGGYEQYF. DNA of the CDR3: TGTGCCAGCAGCTTAGTAGCTAGCGGGGGCTACGAGCAGTACTTC.

The rearrangement joins TRBV7-8 to TRBJ2-7, with 11 bases identical to TRBD1. J lost 2 bases, V lost 5 bases, and 2 bases had no gene match. The length of the CDR3 is 14 residues. The germline V gene has CDR1 SGHVS and CDR2 FQNEAQ. CDR3 sequence reads: CASSPGQGAYEQYF. Here the CDR3 DNA reads TGTGCCAGCAGCCCGGGACAGGGGGCCTACGAGCAGTACTTC.

This rearrangement joins TRBV25-1 to TRBJ1-3; D remains ambiguous. This CDR3 spans 16 amino acids. V was cut by 1 base and J by 0 bases, with 10 bases left in between. From germline, CDR1 is MGHDK and CDR2 SYGVNS. The CDR3 bases are TGTGCCAGCAGTGAATTAAGGCACAGCTCTGGAAACACCATATATTTT. As protein: CASSELRHSSGNTIYF.

The chain has TRBV5-1 and TRBJ2-4; perhaps TRBD2 as D (5 bases). The CDR3 contains 14 residues. Germline CDR1 reads SGHRS; CDR2 reads YFSETQ. Between the trimmed V and J ends, which lost 4 bases and 3 bases, there was a span of 11 bases. The CDR3 DNA reads TGCGCCAGCAGCCTGGGAGTTTTCAAAAACATTCAGTACTTC. It codes for CASSLGVFKNIQYF. The variable domain in full, with the rest retrieved from reference TRBV5-1 and TRBJ2-4, is KAGVTQTPRYLIKTRGQQVTLSCSPISGHRSVSWYQQTPGQGLQFLFEYFSETQRNKGNFPGRFSGRQFSNSRSEMNVSTLELGDSALYLCASSLGVFKNIQYFGAGTRLSVL.

This chain joins TRBV9 and TRBJ2-7; D is unresolved. Germline V lookup: CDR1 SGDLS, CDR2 YYNGEE. The CDR3 covers 13 residues. V was clipped by 0 bases and J by 1 base, with 5 bases between them. Here the CDR3 reads CASSVGVSYEQYF. DNA of the CDR3: TGTGCCAGCAGCGTAGGAGTTTCCTACGAGCAGTACTTC.